This T cell receptor beta chain was recorded in a study of blood T cell repertoires in COVID-19. Turning to the study itself: Italy, Spain and the United States were the sources of the convalescent and acute COVID-19 samples. In each case, the material was cDNA or gDNA derived from T cells, B-cell-depleted T cells, or PBMCs.

This clone appeared once. V was shortened by 5 bases and J by 0 bases, with 8 bases between the two germline ends. CDR1 is SGHVS and CDR2 is FNYEAQ in the germline V gene. CDR3 length: 15 amino acids. TCRdb keeps only in-frame clones here, not all; method: immunoSEQ multiplex PCR. The sample records a few hundred thousand clones, around 84% being singletons. This chain links TRBV7-6 with TRBJ2-6, with D possibly TRBD1 on 5 matching bases. The sequencing sample was made of peripheral blood. The sequence was collected from a man between 60 and 75 years old with acute or convalescent COVID-19. CDR3 sequence reads: CASSVRGSGANVLTF. The CDR3 DNA reads as TGTGCCAGCAGCGTTAGGGGCTCTGGGGCCAACGTCCTGACTTTC.